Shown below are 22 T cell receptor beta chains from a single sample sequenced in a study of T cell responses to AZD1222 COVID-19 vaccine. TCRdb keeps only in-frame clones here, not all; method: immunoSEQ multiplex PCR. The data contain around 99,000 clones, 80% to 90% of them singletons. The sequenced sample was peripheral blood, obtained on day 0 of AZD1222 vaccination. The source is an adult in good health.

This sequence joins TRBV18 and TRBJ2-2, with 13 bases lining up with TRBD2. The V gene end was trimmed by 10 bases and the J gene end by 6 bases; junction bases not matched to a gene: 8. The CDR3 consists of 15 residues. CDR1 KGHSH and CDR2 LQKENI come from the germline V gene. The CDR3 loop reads CATSGLAGFPGELFF. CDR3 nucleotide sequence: TGTGCCACCTCGGGACTAGCGGGATTCCCCGGGGAGCTGTTTTTT.

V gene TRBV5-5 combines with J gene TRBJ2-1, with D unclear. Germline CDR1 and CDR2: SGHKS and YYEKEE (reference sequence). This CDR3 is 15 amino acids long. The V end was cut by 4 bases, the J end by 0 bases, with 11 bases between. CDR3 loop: CASSILPSSYNEQFF. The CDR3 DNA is TGTGCCAGCAGCATCCTTCCGAGCTCCTACAATGAGCAGTTCTTC.

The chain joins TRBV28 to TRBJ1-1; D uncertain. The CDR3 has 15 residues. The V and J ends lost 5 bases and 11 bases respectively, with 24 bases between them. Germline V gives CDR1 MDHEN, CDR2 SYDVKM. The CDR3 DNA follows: TGTGCCAGCAGTCTACCCTTCCGGACTGTAAGATTGGCTTTCTTT. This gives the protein CASSLPFRTVRLAFF.

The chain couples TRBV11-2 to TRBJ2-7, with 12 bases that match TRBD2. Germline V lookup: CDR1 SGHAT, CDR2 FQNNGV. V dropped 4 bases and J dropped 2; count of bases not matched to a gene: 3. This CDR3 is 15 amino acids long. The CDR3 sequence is CASSSLAGGPYEQYF. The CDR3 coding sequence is TGTGCCAGCAGCTCGCTAGCGGGAGGGCCCTACGAGCAGTACTTC. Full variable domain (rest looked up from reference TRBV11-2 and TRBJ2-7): EAGVAQSPRYKIIEKRQSVAFWCNPISGHATLYWYQQILGQGPKLLIQFQNNGVVDDSQLPKDRFSAERLKGVDSTLKIQPAKLEDSAVYLCASSSLAGGPYEQYFGPGTRLTVT.

CDR3 nucleotide sequence: TGTGCCAGCAGCCGCGGACCGGTTTCCTACGAGCAGTACTTC. Its protein is CASSRGPVSYEQYF. The chain employs TRBV3-1 (or the pseudogene TRBV3-2) and TRBJ2-7; no definite D call. There are 14 residues in the CDR3. Trimming removed 4 bases at V and 1 base at J, with 11 bases between. Germline V gene data show CDR1 as LGHDT and CDR2 as YNNKEL (reference sequence).

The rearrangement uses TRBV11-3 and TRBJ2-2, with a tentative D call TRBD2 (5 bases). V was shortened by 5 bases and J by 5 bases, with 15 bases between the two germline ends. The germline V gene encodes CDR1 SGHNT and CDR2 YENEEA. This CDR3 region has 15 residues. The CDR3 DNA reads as TGTGCCAGCAGCGCCGGACTCTTGTGGACCGGGGAGCTGTTTTTT. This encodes CASSAGLLWTGELFF.

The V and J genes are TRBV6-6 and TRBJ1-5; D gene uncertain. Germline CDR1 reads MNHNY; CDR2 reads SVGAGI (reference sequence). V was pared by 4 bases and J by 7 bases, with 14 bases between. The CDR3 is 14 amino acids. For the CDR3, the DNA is TGTGCCAGCAGTTTTAACTCCCCGGGCCAGCCCCAGCATTTT. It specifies CASSFNSPGQPQHF.

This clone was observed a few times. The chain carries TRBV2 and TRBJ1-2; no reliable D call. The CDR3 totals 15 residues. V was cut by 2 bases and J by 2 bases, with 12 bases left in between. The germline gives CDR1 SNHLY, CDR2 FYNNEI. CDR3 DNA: TGTGCCAGCAGTGAATGGGAGGGATTAAACTATGGCTACACCTTC. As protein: CASSEWEGLNYGYTF.

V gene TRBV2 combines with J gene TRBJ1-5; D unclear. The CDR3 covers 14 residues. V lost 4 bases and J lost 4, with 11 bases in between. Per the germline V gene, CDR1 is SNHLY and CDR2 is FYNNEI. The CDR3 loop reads CASSVELGNQPQHF. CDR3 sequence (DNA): TGTGCCAGCAGTGTGGAACTCGGGAATCAGCCCCAGCATTTT.

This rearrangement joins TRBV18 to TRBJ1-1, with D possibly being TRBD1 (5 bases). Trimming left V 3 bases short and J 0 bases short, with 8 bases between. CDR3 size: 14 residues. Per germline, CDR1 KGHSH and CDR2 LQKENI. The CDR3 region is CASSPGTVNTEAFF. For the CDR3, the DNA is TGTGCCAGCTCACCCGGGACGGTGAACACTGAAGCTTTCTTT.

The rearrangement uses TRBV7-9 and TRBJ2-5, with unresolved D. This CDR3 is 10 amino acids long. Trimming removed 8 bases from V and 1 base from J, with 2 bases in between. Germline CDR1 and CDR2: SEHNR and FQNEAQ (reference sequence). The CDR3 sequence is CASLQETQYF. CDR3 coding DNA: TGTGCCAGCCTCCAAGAGACCCAGTACTTC.

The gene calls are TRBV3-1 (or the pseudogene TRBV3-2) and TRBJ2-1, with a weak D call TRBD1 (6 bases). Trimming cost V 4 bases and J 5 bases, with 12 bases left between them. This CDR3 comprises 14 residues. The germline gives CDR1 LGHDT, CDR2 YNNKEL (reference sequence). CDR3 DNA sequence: TGTGCCAGCAGCCGACAGGCTATTGACAATGAGCAGTTCTTC. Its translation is CASSRQAIDNEQFF.

Here the CDR3 DNA reads TGCGCCAGCAGCTTGGGGGGACAGGGAAACACTGAAGCTTTCTTT. This gives the protein CASSLGGQGNTEAFF. The rearrangement links TRBV5-1 to TRBJ1-1, with 9 bases aligning to TRBD1. With 0 bases clipped from V and 2 bases from J, the junction kept 2 bases outside the gene matches. CDR3 length: 15 amino acids. The germline V gene encodes CDR1 SGHRS and CDR2 YFSETQ. Looking up the rest from reference TRBV5-1 and TRBJ1-1 gives the full variable domain: KAGVTQTPRYLIKTRGQQVTLSCSPISGHRSVSWYQQTPGQGLQFLFEYFSETQRNKGNFPGRFSGRQFSNSRSEMNVSTLELGDSALYLCASSLGGQGNTEAFFGQGTRLTVV.

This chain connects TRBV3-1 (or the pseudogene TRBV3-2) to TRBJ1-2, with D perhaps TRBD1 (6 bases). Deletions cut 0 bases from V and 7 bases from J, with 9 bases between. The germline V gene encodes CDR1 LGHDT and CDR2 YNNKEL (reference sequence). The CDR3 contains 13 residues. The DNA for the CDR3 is TGTGCCAGCAGCCAAGAGGGGGCTCGTGGCTACACCTTC. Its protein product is CASSQEGARGYTF.

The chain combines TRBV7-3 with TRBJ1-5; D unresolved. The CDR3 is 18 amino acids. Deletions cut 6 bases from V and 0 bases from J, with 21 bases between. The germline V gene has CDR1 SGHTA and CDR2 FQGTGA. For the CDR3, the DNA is TGTGCCAGCAGGCGAGGAGCTCCGGGTTATCATAGCAATCAGCCCCAGCATTTT. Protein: CASRRGAPGYHSNQPQHF. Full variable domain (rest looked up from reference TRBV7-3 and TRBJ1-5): GAGVSQTPSNKVTEKGKYVELRCDPISGHTALYWYRQSLGQGPEFLIYFQGTGAADDSGLPNDRFFAVRPEGSVSTLKIQRTERGDSAVYLCASRRGAPGYHSNQPQHFGDGTRLSIL.

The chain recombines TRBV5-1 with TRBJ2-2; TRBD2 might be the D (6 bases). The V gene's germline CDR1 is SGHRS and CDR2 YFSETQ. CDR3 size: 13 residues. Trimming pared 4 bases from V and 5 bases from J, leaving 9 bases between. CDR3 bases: TGCGCCAGCAGCCAGACTAGTACCGGGGAGCTGTTTTTT. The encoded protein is CASSQTSTGELFF.

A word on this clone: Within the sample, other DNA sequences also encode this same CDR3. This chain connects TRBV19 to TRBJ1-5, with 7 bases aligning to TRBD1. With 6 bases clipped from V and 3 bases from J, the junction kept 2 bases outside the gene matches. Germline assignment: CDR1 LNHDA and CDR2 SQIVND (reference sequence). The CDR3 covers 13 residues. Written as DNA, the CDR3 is TGTGCCAGTAGGGACAGGCTCAATCAGCCCCAGCATTTT. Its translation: CASRDRLNQPQHF. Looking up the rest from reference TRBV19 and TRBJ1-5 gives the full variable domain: DGGITQSPKYLFRKEGQNVTLSCEQNLNHDAMYWYRQDPGQGLRLIYYSQIVNDFQKGDIAEGYSVSREKKESFPLTVTSAQKNPTAFYLCASRDRLNQPQHFGDGTRLSIL.

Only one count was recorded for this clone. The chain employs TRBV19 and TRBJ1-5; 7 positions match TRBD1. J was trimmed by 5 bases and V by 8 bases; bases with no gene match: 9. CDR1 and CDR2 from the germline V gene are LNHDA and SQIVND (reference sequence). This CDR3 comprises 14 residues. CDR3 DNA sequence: TGTGCCAGTGGCGGACAGGCTACCTATCAGCCCCAGCATTTT. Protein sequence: CASGGQATYQPQHF.

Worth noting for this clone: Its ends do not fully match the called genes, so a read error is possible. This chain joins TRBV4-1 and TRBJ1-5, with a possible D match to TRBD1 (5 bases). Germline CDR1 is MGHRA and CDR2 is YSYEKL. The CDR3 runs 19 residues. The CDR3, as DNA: TGCGCCAGCAGCCAAGATAACCGGCAGGGAGGCGTCGGCAATCAGCCTCAGCATTTT. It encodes CASSQDNRQGGVGNQPQHF.

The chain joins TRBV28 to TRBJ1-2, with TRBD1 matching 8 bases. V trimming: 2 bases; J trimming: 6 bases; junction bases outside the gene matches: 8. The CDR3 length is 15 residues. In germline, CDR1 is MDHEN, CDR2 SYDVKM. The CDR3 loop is CASSLIDRGENGYTF. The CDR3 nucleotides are TGTGCCAGCAGTTTAATCGACAGGGGAGAGAATGGCTACACCTTC.

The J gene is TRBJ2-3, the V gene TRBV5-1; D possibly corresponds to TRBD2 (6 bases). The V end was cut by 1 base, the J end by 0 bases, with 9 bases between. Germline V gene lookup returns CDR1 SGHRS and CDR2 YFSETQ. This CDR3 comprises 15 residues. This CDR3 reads CASSLRERSTDTQYF. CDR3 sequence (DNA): TGCGCCAGCAGCTTGCGGGAGAGGAGCACAGATACGCAGTATTTT.

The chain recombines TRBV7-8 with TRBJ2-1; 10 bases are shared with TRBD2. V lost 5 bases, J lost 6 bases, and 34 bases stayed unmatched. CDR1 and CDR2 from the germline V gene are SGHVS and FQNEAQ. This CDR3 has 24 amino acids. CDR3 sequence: CASSRRGDITLATSGRVGSNEQFF. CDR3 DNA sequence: TGTGCCAGCAGCCGACGCGGGGACATTACTCTTGCAACCAGCGGGAGGGTCGGCTCCAATGAGCAGTTCTTC.